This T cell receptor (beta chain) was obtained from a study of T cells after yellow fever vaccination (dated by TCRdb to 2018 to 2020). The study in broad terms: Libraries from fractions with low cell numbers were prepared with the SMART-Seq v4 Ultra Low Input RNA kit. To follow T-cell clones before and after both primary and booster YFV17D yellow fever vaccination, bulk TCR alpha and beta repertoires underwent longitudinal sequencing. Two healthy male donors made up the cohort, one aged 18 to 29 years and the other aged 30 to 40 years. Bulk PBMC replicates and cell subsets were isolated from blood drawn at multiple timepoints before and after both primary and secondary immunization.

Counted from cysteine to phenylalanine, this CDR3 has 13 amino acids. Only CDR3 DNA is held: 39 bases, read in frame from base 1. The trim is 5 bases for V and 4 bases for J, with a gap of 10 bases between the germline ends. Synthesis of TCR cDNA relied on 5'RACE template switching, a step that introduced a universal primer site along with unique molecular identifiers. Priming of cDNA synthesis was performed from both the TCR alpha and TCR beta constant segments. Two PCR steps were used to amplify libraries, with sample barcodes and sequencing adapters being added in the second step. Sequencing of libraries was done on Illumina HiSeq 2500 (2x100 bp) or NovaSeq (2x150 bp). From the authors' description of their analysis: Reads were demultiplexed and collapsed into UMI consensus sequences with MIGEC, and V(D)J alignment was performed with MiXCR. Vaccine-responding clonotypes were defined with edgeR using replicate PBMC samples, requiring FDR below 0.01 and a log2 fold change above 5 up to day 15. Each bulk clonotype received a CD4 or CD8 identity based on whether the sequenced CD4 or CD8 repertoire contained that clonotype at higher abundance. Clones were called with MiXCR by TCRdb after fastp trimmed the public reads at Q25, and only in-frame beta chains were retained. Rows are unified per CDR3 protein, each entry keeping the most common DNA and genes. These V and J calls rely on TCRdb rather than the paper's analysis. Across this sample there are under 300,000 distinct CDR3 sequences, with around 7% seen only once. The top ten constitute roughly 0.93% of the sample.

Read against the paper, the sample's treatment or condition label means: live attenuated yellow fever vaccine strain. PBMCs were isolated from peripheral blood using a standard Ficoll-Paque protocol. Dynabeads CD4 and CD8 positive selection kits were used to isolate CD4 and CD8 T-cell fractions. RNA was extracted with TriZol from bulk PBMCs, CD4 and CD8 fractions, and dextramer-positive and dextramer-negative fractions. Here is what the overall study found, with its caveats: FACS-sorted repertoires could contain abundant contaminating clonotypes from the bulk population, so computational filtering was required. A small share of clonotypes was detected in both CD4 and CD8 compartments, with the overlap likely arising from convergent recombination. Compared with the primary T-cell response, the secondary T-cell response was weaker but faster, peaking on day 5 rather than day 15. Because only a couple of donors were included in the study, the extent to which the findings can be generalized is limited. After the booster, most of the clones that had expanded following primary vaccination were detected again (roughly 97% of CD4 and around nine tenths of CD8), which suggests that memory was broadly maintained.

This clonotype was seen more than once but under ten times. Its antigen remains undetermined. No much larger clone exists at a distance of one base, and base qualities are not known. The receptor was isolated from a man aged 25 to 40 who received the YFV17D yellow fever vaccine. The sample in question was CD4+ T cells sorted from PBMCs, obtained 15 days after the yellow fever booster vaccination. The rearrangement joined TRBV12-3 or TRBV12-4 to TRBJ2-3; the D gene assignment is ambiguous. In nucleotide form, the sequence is TGTGCCAGCAGTCCAGAGACACCAGATACGCAGTATTTT. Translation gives CASSPETPDTQYF.